The rows below give T cell receptor beta chains drawn from one sample of a study of T-cell memory formation after mild COVID-19. TCRdb re-called the 5' RACE reads through MiXCR, storing one row per CDR3 protein. The data show 65,000 to 95,000 distinct CDR3 sequences, more than 10% seen once. Sequencing was done on a sample of PBMCs or a T cell subset sorted from them (not recorded which). Receptor source: a man younger than 35 who had mild COVID-19 (a few samples of this study predate the infection). Cell type and time point are not known. Each CDR3 is given with its conserved first and last residue. The D gene is left open where the match is weak. The size of a clone is reported for some rows only, either as once, few or many, or as a class for expanded clones.

TRBV6-2/TRBV6-3,TRBJ1-1,.,few,CASSVQTTGEAFF,TGTGCCAGCAGTGTACAAACGACAGGTGAAGCTTTCTTT
TRBV7-8,TRBJ2-5,TRBD1,.,CASSSDRGVSQETQYF,TGTGCCAGCAGCTCCGACAGGGGTGTAAGCCAAGAGACCCAGTACTTC
TRBV6-2/TRBV6-3,TRBJ2-3,.,.,CASSQVRDTQYF,TGTGCCAGCAGTCAAGTCCGGGATACGCAGTATTTT
TRBV5-6,TRBJ2-3,TRBD2,.,CASSLDTSGGSRGDTQYF,TGTGCCAGCAGCTTGGATACTAGCGGGGGTAGCCGTGGAGATACGCAGTATTTT
TRBV7-3,TRBJ1-1,.,.,CASSPLSGDTEAFF,TGTGCCAGCAGCCCCCTATCAGGGGACACTGAAGCTTTCTTT
TRBV20-1,TRBJ2-7,.,few,CSADSQASAGEQYF,TGCAGTGCTGACAGCCAAGCTAGCGCGGGGGAGCAGTACTTC
TRBV7-6,TRBJ2-3,TRBD1,.,CASSLNEGARRDTQYF,TGTGCCAGCAGCTTAAATGAGGGGGCGCGAAGAGATACGCAGTATTTT
TRBV6-4,TRBJ2-2,TRBD2,many,CASSDSTSAGELFF,TGTGCCAGCAGTGACTCGACTAGCGCCGGGGAGCTGTTTTTT
TRBV7-8,TRBJ2-1,.,many,CASSFAGGGNEQFF,TGTGCCAGCAGCTTTGCTGGGGGTGGGAATGAGCAGTTCTTC
TRBV7-9,TRBJ2-1,.,many,CASQGAAGMYEQFF,TGTGCCAGCCAAGGAGCGGCGGGGATGTATGAGCAGTTCTTC
TRBV28,TRBJ1-2,TRBD1,few,CASVNTGTGDLLF,TGTGCCAGCGTAAACACCGGGACAGGGGATTTACTTTTC
TRBV5-4,TRBJ2-6,.,many,CASSLETVGNVLTF,TGTGCCAGCAGCCTGGAGACAGTAGGGAACGTCCTGACTTTC
TRBV18,TRBJ1-5,.,few,CASSPLNNQPQHF,TGTGCCAGCTCACCATTGAACAATCAGCCCCAGCATTTT
TRBV7-9,TRBJ1-4,TRBD1,few,CASSSTRTGVISEKLFF,TGTGCCAGCAGCTCAACACGGACAGGAGTTATAAGTGAAAAACTGTTTTTT
TRBV5-1,TRBJ2-1,TRBD1,many,CASSFTGTEVNEQFF,TGCGCCAGCAGCTTCACCGGGACAGAGGTTAATGAGCAGTTCTTC
TRBV18,TRBJ2-1,.,.,CASSPVPEQFF,TGTGCCAGCTCACCGGTGCCGGAGCAGTTCTTC
TRBV12-3/TRBV12-4,TRBJ1-2,TRBD1,few,CASSFTGGIGGYTF,TGTGCCAGCAGTTTCACAGGGGGCATTGGTGGCTACACCTTC
TRBV29-1,TRBJ2-1,.,.,CSVDWGAIEQFF,TGCAGCGTTGATTGGGGGGCGATTGAGCAGTTCTTC